Below are 9 T cell receptor beta chains sequenced from a single sample in a study of T cells in Graves' hyperthyroidism and ophthalmopathy. From RNA transcripts, TCR beta CDR3 regions were amplified. An initial round of RT-PCR targeting the TCR CDR3 relied on the HTBI primer set. A single record per CDR3 protein comes from TCRdb applying MiXCR to the multiplex PCR reads. The table records 500,000 to 650,000 distinct CDR3 sequences, roughly 15% of them present only once. The source material was blood. These TCRs come from a middle-aged woman with Graves' hyperthyroidism.

This chain uses TRBV19 with TRBJ1-5; D ambiguous. Trimming shortened V by 4 bases and J by 3 bases, and 7 bases separated the two germline ends. The CDR3 is 13 residues long. Germline CDR1 and CDR2: LNHDA and SQIVND (reference sequence). In DNA form, the CDR3 reads TGTGCCAGTAGTAAAGAGACCAATCAGCCCCAGCATTTT. It encodes CASSKETNQPQHF.

V and J are TRBV14 and TRBJ2-1, with D perhaps matching TRBD1 (6 bases). The germline V gene has CDR1 SGHDN and CDR2 FVKESK. Trimming took off 5 bases at V and 7 bases at J, with 21 bases between the two ends. The CDR3 contains 16 residues. The DNA of the CDR3 is TGTGCCAGCAGCAAGACCGGGACAAAGGGGATGAATGAGCAGTTCTTC. Its protein product is CASSKTGTKGMNEQFF.

In this sample, this clonotype turned up many times. The J gene is TRBJ2-3, the V gene TRBV20-1, with a weak D call TRBD2 (6 bases). The CDR3 is 12 amino acids. V shed 6 bases and J shed 6 bases, with 13 bases lying between them. Germline lookup yields CDR1 DFQATT and CDR2 SNEGSKA (reference sequence). CDR3 bases: TGCAGTGCAGAGGGACTTAAGGATACGCAGTATTTT. Its protein is CSAEGLKDTQYF.

The V call is TRBV18, the J call TRBJ2-7; no clear D. Looked up from germline, CDR1 is KGHSH and CDR2 is LQKENI. The CDR3 covers 14 residues. V dropped 2 bases and J dropped 1 base, with 9 bases sitting between them. The CDR3 DNA sequence: TGTGCCAGCTCACCAGACGGGTTATCCTACGAGCAGTACTTC. This codes for CASSPDGLSYEQYF. The whole variable domain, filled in from reference TRBV18 and TRBJ2-7, reads NAGVMQNPRHLVRRRGQEARLRCSPMKGHSHVYWYRQLPEEGLKFMVYLQKENIIDESGMPKERFSAEFPKEGPSILRIQQVVRGDSAAYFCASSPDGLSYEQYFGPGTRLTVT.

The chain has TRBV27 and TRBJ2-7, with unresolved D. With 4 bases removed from V and 2 bases from J, the gap between germline ends came to 12 bases. This CDR3 has 14 residues. Germline CDR1 reads MNHEY; CDR2 reads SMNVEV (reference sequence). The CDR3 protein is CASSSLTAAYEQYF. The DNA of the CDR3 is TGTGCCAGCAGTTCGTTGACTGCTGCCTACGAGCAGTACTTC.

This clonotype was detected ten times or more. CDR3 DNA sequence: TGTGCCAGCAGCCGAAGCGGGATCGGCTACAATGAGCAGTTCTTC. Translated: CASSRSGIGYNEQFF. The chain employs TRBV2 and TRBJ2-1; 7 nucleotides agree with TRBD2. This CDR3 is built from 15 residues. Germline-derived CDR1 and CDR2 are SNHLY and FYNNEI. After removal of 6 bases from V and 3 bases from J, the junction contained 8 bases not matched to a gene.

V is TRBV12-3 or TRBV12-4 and J is TRBJ2-7, with TRBD2 matching 13 bases. This CDR3 is built from 15 residues. V lost 3 bases to trimming and J lost 7 bases; unmatched junction nucleotides: 6. The CDR3: CASSFHGLAGDEQYF. The CDR3 DNA reads as TGTGCCAGCAGTTTCCACGGACTAGCGGGGGATGAGCAGTACTTC.

Many counts were recorded for this clonotype. The CDR3, as DNA: TGTGCCAGCAGCTTAGTACCGGGGGGGAACACAGATACGCAGTATTTT. Its protein product is CASSLVPGGNTDTQYF. The rearrangement uses TRBV11-3 and TRBJ2-3; 8 bases are shared with TRBD2. The germline gives CDR1 SGHNT, CDR2 YENEEA. CDR3 length equals 16 residues. Losses at the gene ends were 1 base for V and 2 bases for J; bases not matched to a gene: 5.

The chain uses TRBV19 and TRBJ2-2, with a possible D match to TRBD1 (7 bases). Germline-derived CDR1 and CDR2 are LNHDA and SQIVND (reference sequence). Trimming took 11 bases from V and 4 from J, leaving 20 bases between them. The CDR3 has 15 amino acids. The DNA for the CDR3 is TGTGCCTCAAAAAAGGAGGGGGCTAGCACCGGGGAGCTGTTTTTT. The encoded protein is CASKKEGASTGELFF.